A selection of T cell receptor beta chains follows, all from one sample in a study of regulatory T cells in long-lasting Graves disease. TCRdb recomputed calls from the multiplex PCR reads with MiXCR, one row per CDR3 protein. The sample records under 450,000 distinct CDR3 sequences, more than 20% being singletons. The sample in question was peripheral blood mononuclear cells (PBMCs), obtained when the disease was refractory, from a patient treated with antithyroid drugs. The receptors originated from a woman between 40 and 50 years old with Graves disease. The CDR3 runs from the conserved cysteine through the conserved F or W. The order of the fields is clone size, V gene, J gene, D gene, CDR3 protein, CDR3 DNA. The D gene is left open where the match is weak. Only part of the rows carry a size: once, few, many, or a class if the clone is expanded.

many,TRBV27,TRBJ1-1,-,CATGRTGTEAFF,TGTGCCACCGGCCGCACAGGCACTGAAGCTTTCTTT
many,TRBV2,TRBJ2-7,-,CASSVYGPPIGEQYF,TGTGCCAGCAGTGTATACGGACCCCCGATAGGCGAGCAGTACTTC
once,TRBV4-1,TRBJ2-7,TRBD2,CASSQDPTSGSLYEQYF,TGCGCCAGCAGCCAAGATCCCACTAGCGGGAGTTTATACGAGCAGTACTTC
many,TRBV5-1,TRBJ1-2,-,CASSLDSGYGYTF,TGCGCCAGCAGCTTGGACAGTGGCTATGGCTACACCTTC
many,TRBV9,TRBJ2-2,-,CASSVSHTEAGELFF,TGTGCCAGCAGCGTATCGCACACCGAGGCCGGGGAGCTGTTTTTT
medium-sized,TRBV2,TRBJ2-5,-,CASSEASSPKTQYF,TGTGCCAGCAGTGAAGCTAGCTCCCCAAAGACCCAGTACTTC
-,TRBV7-2,TRBJ2-1,TRBD2,CASSSEPGLGTNEQFF,TGTGCCAGCAGCTCAGAACCGGGACTAGGGACCAATGAGCAGTTCTTC
few,TRBV29-1,TRBJ1-5,-,CSPPGGISNQPQHF,TGCAGCCCCCCGGGAGGGATTAGCAATCAGCCCCAGCATTTT
many,TRBV7-6,TRBJ1-2,TRBD1,CASSFGQGTSFGYTF,TGTGCCAGCAGCTTTGGACAGGGGACGTCGTTCGGCTACACCTTC
many,TRBV6-1,TRBJ1-3,-,CASSQGRSSGNTIYF,TGTGCCAGCAGTCAAGGGAGAAGCTCTGGAAACACCATATATTTT
-,TRBV6-1,TRBJ1-2,-,CASSEAPALYGYTF,TGTGCCAGCAGTGAAGCGCCAGCACTCTATGGCTACACCTTC
-,TRBV7-9,TRBJ2-5,-,CASSQHNQETQYF,TGTGCCAGCAGCCAACACAACCAAGAGACCCAGTACTTC
many,TRBV20-1,TRBJ2-5,-,CSAYYETQYF,TGCAGTGCTTATTATGAGACCCAGTACTTC
-,TRBV9,TRBJ2-7,-,CASSVEWGSYEQYF,TGTGCCAGCAGCGTAGAATGGGGGTCCTACGAGCAGTACTTC
few,TRBV6-5,TRBJ2-5,TRBD1,CASSYGTGGEETQYF,TGTGCCAGCAGTTACGGGACAGGGGGCGAAGAGACCCAGTACTTC
-,TRBV27,TRBJ2-5,-,CASSFLWQYQETQYF,TGTGCCAGCAGTTTCCTCTGGCAATACCAAGAGACCCAGTACTTC
few,TRBV30,TRBJ1-5,-,CAWSTGTTAQPQHF,TGTGCCTGGAGTACCGGGACAACAGCTCAGCCCCAGCATTTT
many,TRBV7-6,TRBJ2-7,TRBD2,CASSPLAGGPNYEQYF,TGTGCCAGCAGTCCGCTAGCGGGAGGGCCCAACTACGAGCAGTACTTC
-,TRBV19,TRBJ2-6,TRBD1,CASNSQDRTGPDLTF,TGTGCCAGTAATAGCCAAGACCGGACAGGGCCGGACCTGACTTTC
many,TRBV29-1,TRBJ2-2,TRBD2,CSSRLAGGTGELFF,TGCAGCTCCAGACTAGCGGGAGGTACCGGGGAGCTGTTTTTT
-,TRBV7-9,TRBJ2-1,-,CASSLGRDFLSYNEQFF,TGTGCCAGCAGCTTAGGCCGGGACTTCCTCTCCTACAATGAGCAGTTCTTC
few,TRBV24-1,TRBJ1-3,-,CATSDSGGNSGNTIYF,TGTGCCACCAGTGATTCTGGGGGGAACTCTGGAAACACCATATATTTT
-,TRBV6-2/TRBV6-3,TRBJ1-2,TRBD1,CASTRDRGYGYTF,TGTGCCAGCACCCGGGACAGGGGCTATGGCTACACCTTC
few,TRBV28,TRBJ2-3,TRBD2,CASSLVSGNVGTDTQYF,TGTGCCAGCAGTTTAGTTAGCGGGAATGTCGGCACAGATACGCAGTATTTT
-,TRBV28,TRBJ1-2,-,CASSSGVMVRGYTF,TGTGCCAGCAGTTCAGGGGTAATGGTGCGCGGCTACACCTTC
-,TRBV5-1,TRBJ2-7,TRBD2,CASSPEAGGISYEQYF,TGCGCCAGCAGCCCCGAAGCGGGAGGTATTTCCTACGAGCAGTACTTC
-,TRBV10-1,TRBJ2-7,-,CASSEVGATGQYF,TGCGCCAGCAGTGAAGTGGGTGCTACGGGGCAGTACTTC
many,TRBV28,TRBJ2-5,TRBD2,CASRFSGRGQETQYF,TGTGCCAGCAGATTTAGCGGGAGAGGGCAAGAGACCCAGTACTTC
-,TRBV28,TRBJ2-7,-,CASSLIPKRVSYEQYF,TGTGCCAGCAGTTTAATTCCTAAACGGGTCTCCTACGAGCAGTACTTC
-,TRBV4-1,TRBJ2-2,-,CASSHPSRGASFGGELFF,TGCGCCAGCAGCCACCCCTCCCGTGGCGCGAGCTTTGGCGGGGAGCTGTTTTTT
many,TRBV27,TRBJ1-1,-,CASSPLRVHTEAFF,TGTGCCAGCAGCCCATTACGGGTCCACACTGAAGCTTTCTTT
many,TRBV7-2,TRBJ2-5,-,CASSLLEGGETQYF,TGTGCCAGCAGCTTACTCGAGGGAGGTGAGACCCAGTACTTC
many,TRBV27,TRBJ2-2,-,CASSFRSGELFF,TGTGCCAGCAGTTTTCGGTCCGGGGAGCTGTTTTTT
once,TRBV2,TRBJ2-7,-,CASSQAVGTGEQYF,TGTGCCAGCAGCCAGGCAGTGGGGACTGGCGAGCAGTACTTC
-,TRBV20-1,TRBJ1-4,TRBD1,CSARYRGTNEKLFF,TGCAGTGCTAGATACAGGGGCACTAATGAAAAACTGTTTTTT
many,TRBV28,TRBJ2-7,TRBD1,CASRQQGEKSYEQYF,TGTGCCAGCAGGCAACAGGGGGAAAAAAGTTACGAGCAGTACTTC
-,TRBV25-1,TRBJ1-1,-,CASSERNGGHTEAFF,TGTGCCAGCAGTGAACGGAACGGGGGGCACACTGAAGCTTTCTTT
many,TRBV20-1,TRBJ1-1,-,CSARYGFEAFF,TGCAGTGCTAGATACGGGTTTGAAGCTTTCTTT
many,TRBV6-5,TRBJ1-1,-,CASSYSNQEAFF,TGTGCCAGCAGTTACTCGAACCAGGAAGCTTTCTTT
many,TRBV2,TRBJ1-1,-,CASKARTGENTEAFF,TGTGCCAGCAAAGCAAGGACGGGCGAAAACACTGAAGCTTTCTTT
few,TRBV2,TRBJ2-2,TRBD1,CASGVQGATGELFF,TGTGCCAGCGGGGTGCAGGGGGCAACCGGGGAGCTGTTTTTT
many,TRBV19,TRBJ1-1,TRBD1,CASSVWTGGLNTEAFF,TGTGCCAGTAGTGTGTGGACAGGGGGATTGAACACTGAAGCTTTCTTT
-,TRBV6-1,TRBJ2-7,-,CASRPGGYEQYF,TGTGCCAGCAGACCCGGCGGGTACGAGCAGTACTTC
few,TRBV7-2,TRBJ1-5,-,CASSPDFAYPQHF,TGTGCCAGCAGCCCCGACTTCGCGTATCCCCAGCATTTT
many,TRBV28,TRBJ2-5,TRBD2,CASSFNLLAGSGTQYF,TGTGCCAGCAGTTTCAATTTACTAGCGGGAAGCGGGACCCAGTACTTC
many,TRBV27,TRBJ2-2,-,CASSYGNFGNTGELFF,TGTGCCAGCAGTTATGGAAATTTTGGGAACACCGGGGAGCTGTTTTTT
-,TRBV3-1,TRBJ2-5,-,CASSQDVETQYF,TGTGCCAGCAGCCAAGATGTCGAGACCCAGTACTTC
many,TRBV5-1,TRBJ1-1,-,CASSRDANTEAFF,TGCGCCAGCAGCCGGGACGCGAACACTGAAGCTTTCTTT
many,TRBV15,TRBJ1-4,TRBD1,CATSHGTENEKLFF,TGTGCCACCAGCCATGGGACAGAAAATGAAAAACTGTTTTTT
many,TRBV27,TRBJ1-1,-,CASSLFFTNTEAFF,TGTGCCAGCAGTTTGTTCTTCACTAACACTGAAGCTTTCTTT
many,TRBV20-1,TRBJ2-7,TRBD2,CSALWDYGEQYF,TGCAGTGCCCTTTGGGACTACGGCGAGCAGTACTTC
few,TRBV28,TRBJ2-1,-,CASSRNNEQFF,TGTGCCAGCAGCCGGAACAATGAGCAGTTCTTC
-,TRBV15,TRBJ2-7,-,CATSREVQPYEQYF,TGTGCCACCAGCAGAGAGGTTCAACCCTACGAGCAGTACTTC